A selection of T cell receptor beta chains follows, all from one sample in a study of cytomegalovirus exposure and HLA in healthy donors. Produced via immunoSEQ multiplex PCR; TCRdb's table is partial and in-frame only. In the table there are around 99,000 clones, about 80% of which are singletons. Sequenced material: PBMCs. The receptors come from a man aged 30 to 45 in good health and CMV-seropositive. CDR3s include the opening cysteine and the closing phenylalanine or tryptophan. The D gene is left open where the match is weak. Rows may omit the clone size; those that give it use once, few, many or a size class.

j_gene	v_gene	abundance	d_gene	CDR3aa	CDR3nt
TRBJ2-5	TRBV11-2	.	.	CASSFPLQGRGTKEAQYF	TGTGCCAGCAGCTTTCCCCTCCAGGGGAGGGGCACTAAAGAGGCCCAGTACTTC
TRBJ2-5	TRBV5-4	.	.	CASSPPSPQETQYF	TGTGCCAGCAGCCCCCCGTCCCCCCAAGAGACCCAGTACTTC
TRBJ1-1	TRBV11-2	.	.	CASSLVGGGTEAFF	TGTGCCAGCAGCTTAGTGGGGGGAGGTACTGAAGCTTTCTTT
TRBJ2-5	TRBV5-1	.	.	CASSLSMQETQYF	TGCGCCAGCAGCTTGAGCATGCAAGAGACCCAGTACTTC
TRBJ2-5	TRBV10-3	.	TRBD1	CATAGQVKETQYF	TGTGCCACCGCGGGACAGGTTAAAGAGACCCAGTACTTC
TRBJ1-1	TRBV18	.	TRBD1	CASSPRPGGTNALWGNTEAFF	TGTGCCAGCTCACCACGTCCAGGGGGCACTAACGCCCTTTGGGGGAACACTGAAGCTTTCTTT
TRBJ2-5	TRBV6-1	.	.	CASSEHQFQETQYF	TGTGCCAGCAGTGAACACCAGTTCCAAGAGACCCAGTACTTC
TRBJ2-6	TRBV6-4	few	.	CASSAAGEGAGANGLTF	TGTGCCAGCAGTGCAGCGGGCGAAGGGGCTGGGGCCAACGGCCTGACTTTC
TRBJ1-2	TRBV27	.	.	CASRKTGIDYGYTF	TGTGCCAGCAGAAAAACAGGGATAGACTATGGCTACACCTTC
TRBJ2-1	TRBV7-2	.	TRBD2	CASSVLAGEVNEQFF	TGTGCCAGCAGCGTTCTGGCGGGGGAGGTCAATGAGCAGTTCTTC
TRBJ1-3	TRBV7-9	few	.	CASSLGTDSGNTIYF	TGTGCCAGCAGCTTAGGGACAGACTCTGGAAACACCATATATTTT
TRBJ2-3	TRBV7-2	.	TRBD2	CASSSSTSGASRGTQYF	TGTGCCAGCAGCTCGTCGACTAGCGGGGCCTCCCGGGGAACGCAGTATTTT
TRBJ1-1	TRBV29-1	.	.	CSVEKRDVNTEAFF	TGCAGCGTTGAGAAGCGGGACGTGAACACTGAAGCTTTCTTT
TRBJ2-3	TRBV27	.	TRBD2	CASSPRLAGGPRTDTQYF	TGTGCCAGCAGTCCCCGACTAGCGGGGGGCCCACGCACAGATACGCAGTATTTT